This entry is about one T cell receptor beta chain. As yet, its antigen is unknown. The source of the sample is a study of CD8 T cells in Susac syndrome. Reverse transcription of about 0.45 to 1 ug RNA was carried out with random hexamers. TCRdb re-called the immunoSEQ multiplex PCR reads through MiXCR, storing one row per CDR3 protein. Here the sample spans 130,000 to 150,000 distinct CDR3 sequences, 94% being singletons. Germline V CDR1 and CDR2: SGHRS, YFSETQ. CDR3 length equals 16 residues. The trim removed 0 bases at V and 0 bases at J, leaving 3 bases unmatched. Study results and limitations: TCR sequencing and HLA analysis covered a relatively small number of individuals.

Sequencing input: CD8+ T cells from PBMCs. The origin of this receptor is a human donor in good health. The chain employs TRBV5-1 and TRBJ2-1; TRBD2 matches at 7 bases. CDR3 DNA sequence: TGCGCCAGCAGCTTGGGACTAGCAAGCTCCTACAATGAGCAGTTCTTC. It translates to CASSLGLASSYNEQFF.